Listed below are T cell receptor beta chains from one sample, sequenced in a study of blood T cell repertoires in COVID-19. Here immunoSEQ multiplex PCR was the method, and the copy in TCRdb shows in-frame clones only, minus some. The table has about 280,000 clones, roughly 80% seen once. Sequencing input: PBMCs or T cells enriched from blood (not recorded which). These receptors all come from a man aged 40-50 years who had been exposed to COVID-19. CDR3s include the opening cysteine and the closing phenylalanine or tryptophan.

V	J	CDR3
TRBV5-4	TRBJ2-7	CASSLRGGGRSNEQYF
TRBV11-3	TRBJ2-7	CASKDKDYEQYF
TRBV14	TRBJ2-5	CASSQVGRGMAETQYF
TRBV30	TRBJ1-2	CACPGGGGYGYTF
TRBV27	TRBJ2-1	CASSSTATGTQFF
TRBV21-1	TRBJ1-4	CASSTDEKLFF
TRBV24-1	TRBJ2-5	CATSDRLDRGSQETQYF
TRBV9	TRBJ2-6	CASSPTSSGANVLTF
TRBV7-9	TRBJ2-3	CASSISGGRAFTDTQYF
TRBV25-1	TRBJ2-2	CASSEYVLTSGSGGELFF
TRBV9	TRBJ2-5	CASSAYLGGETQYF
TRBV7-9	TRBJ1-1	CASRPGGNTEAFF
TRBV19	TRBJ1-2	CASSPPDRPYGYTF
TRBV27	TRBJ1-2	CASSFSDSRIYGYTF
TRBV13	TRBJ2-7	CASSQLVGIGYEQYF
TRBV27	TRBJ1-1	CASSSLAGRTEAFF
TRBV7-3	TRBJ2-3	CASSHNTSPDTQYF
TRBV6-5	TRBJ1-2	CASSYSRSEYGYTF
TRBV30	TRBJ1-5	CAWSDHAGQPQHF
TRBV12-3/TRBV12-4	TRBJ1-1	CASSSMNTEAFF
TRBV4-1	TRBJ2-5	CASSQDGQKETQYF
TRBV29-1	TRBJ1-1	CSVAGQSNTEAFF
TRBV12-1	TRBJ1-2	CASSPPQGAGGYTF
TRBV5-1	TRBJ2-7	CASSPGQGAAYEQYF
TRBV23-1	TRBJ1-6	CASSQSSRGTGNSPLHF
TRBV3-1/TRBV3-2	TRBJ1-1	CASSQGGGATEAFF
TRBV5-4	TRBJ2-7	CASSFRGVGEQYF
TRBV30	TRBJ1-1	CAWSSGGGEAFF
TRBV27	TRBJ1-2	CASSLDGGYGYTF
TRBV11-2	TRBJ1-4	CASSFRGPTNEKLFF
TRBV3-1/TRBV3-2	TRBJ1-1	CASRPSNLVGEAFF